Each of the 8 T cell receptor beta chains below was sequenced from the same sample in a study of cytomegalovirus exposure and HLA in healthy donors (dated by TCRdb to the late 2010s). Library creation used the immunoSEQ multiplex PCR assay. A mixture of 60 forward primers for TCR Vbeta segments and 13 reverse primers for TCR Jbeta segments was used in the multiplex PCR. TCRdb limited this immuneACCESS table to in-frame rearrangements with V and J called. A share of clones is missing; checked studies link under half to unresolved V genes, and the rest is unexplained. The sample table shows roughly 80,000 clones, and approximately 84% are seen once. Together, the top ten hold roughly 2.6% of the sample. The sequenced sample was PBMCs. The origin of the receptors is a woman aged 45-65 years in good health and CMV-seronegative.

This clone was observed once. V gene TRBV6-1 combines with J gene TRBJ1-5, with 8 bases aligning to TRBD1. This CDR3 contains 15 residues. The germline V gene encodes CDR1 MNHNS and CDR2 SASEGT. J lost 0 bases, V lost 5 bases, and 3 bases had no gene match. CDR3 sequence: CASSPDRGSNQPQHF. DNA for the CDR3: TGTGCCAGCAGTCCCGACAGGGGTAGCAATCAGCCCCAGCATTTT.

This clone was counted between two and nine times. V usage is TRBV7-2 and J usage is TRBJ2-1; D is possibly TRBD1 (5 bases). Trimming left V 2 bases short and J 2 bases short, with 7 bases between. Germline CDR1 SGHTA, CDR2 FQGNSA. CDR3 length equals 14 residues. The CDR3 DNA is TGTGCCAGCAGCTTACAGGGCCCCTACAATGAGCAGTTCTTC. Protein: CASSLQGPYNEQFF.

The rearrangement links TRBV7-6 to TRBJ2-3, with 12 bases lining up with TRBD2. The V gene's germline CDR1 is SGHVS and CDR2 FNYEAQ. The CDR3 spans 19 residues. The trim removed 4 bases at V and 1 base at J, leaving 12 bases unmatched. This CDR3 is CASSSHRLAGVGGTDTQYF. CDR3 nucleotide sequence: TGTGCCAGCAGCTCGCACCGACTAGCGGGAGTAGGGGGCACAGATACGCAGTATTTT.

In this sample, this clone turned up a few times. This chain uses TRBV4-2 with TRBJ2-5; 10 positions agree with TRBD2. The CDR3 consists of 15 residues. V gave up 6 bases and J gave up 5 bases; unmatched junction bases: 9. The germline gives CDR1 LGHNA, CDR2 YNFKEQ. CDR3 DNA sequence: TGTGCCAGCAGGACTTTAGCGGGGGGTCGGGAGACCCAGTACTTC. Translated: CASRTLAGGRETQYF.

The chain employs TRBV6-1 and TRBJ1-2; D possibly corresponds to TRBD1 (6 bases). The CDR3 totals 15 residues. Per the germline V gene, CDR1 is MNHNS and CDR2 is SASEGT. The V end was cut by 4 bases, the J end by 6 bases, with 18 bases between. In DNA, the CDR3 is TGTGCCAGCAGTGTCACTATGCAGGGGTTAAATGGCTACACCTTC. It yields the protein CASSVTMQGLNGYTF.

The V gene is TRBV2, the J gene TRBJ1-3; TRBD1 agrees at 7 bases. This CDR3 is 17 amino acids long. J gave up 3 bases and V 8 bases, and 16 bases lay outside the gene matches. Germline V gene data show CDR1 as SNHLY and CDR2 as FYNNEI. The chain's CDR3 is CASHSHVSRQGGNTIYF. CDR3 DNA sequence: TGTGCCAGCCACTCGCACGTATCGCGACAGGGTGGAAACACCATATATTTT. Variable domain in full (rest from reference TRBV2 and TRBJ1-3): EPEVTQTPSHQVTQMGQEVILRCVPISNHLYFYWYRQILGQKVEFLVSFYNNEISEKSEIFDDQFSVERPDGSNFTLKIRSTKLEDSAMYFCASHSHVSRQGGNTIYFGEGSWLTVV.

The V and J genes are TRBV19 and TRBJ1-1; D is undetermined. Germline V gene data show CDR1 as LNHDA and CDR2 as SQIVND (reference sequence). V lost 6 bases, J lost 6 bases, and 8 bases lay in between. This CDR3 is 11 amino acids long. The CDR3 sequence: CASSSSPEAFF. The CDR3 nucleotides read TGTGCCAGTAGCTCAAGCCCTGAAGCTTTCTTT.

V gene TRBV5-1 combines with J gene TRBJ1-1; 9 bases map to TRBD1. CDR1 and CDR2 from the germline V gene are SGHRS and YFSETQ. The CDR3 sequence is 14 residues long. V was pared by 0 bases and J by 5 bases, with 2 bases of the junction left unmatched. The CDR3 region is CASSLGDRETEAFF. The CDR3, as DNA: TGCGCCAGCAGCTTGGGGGACAGGGAAACTGAAGCTTTCTTT.